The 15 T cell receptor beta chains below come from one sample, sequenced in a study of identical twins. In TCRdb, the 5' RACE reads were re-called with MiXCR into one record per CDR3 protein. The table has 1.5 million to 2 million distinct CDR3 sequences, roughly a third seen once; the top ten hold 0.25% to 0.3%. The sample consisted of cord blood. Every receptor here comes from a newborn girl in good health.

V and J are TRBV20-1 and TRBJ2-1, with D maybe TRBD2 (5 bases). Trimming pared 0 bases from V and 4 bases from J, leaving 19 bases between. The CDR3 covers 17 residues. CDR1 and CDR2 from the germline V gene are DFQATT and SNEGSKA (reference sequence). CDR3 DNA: TGCAGTGCTAGAGATTCGAAGAGAGGGAGAAATTACAATGAGCAGTTCTTC. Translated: CSARDSKRGRNYNEQFF.

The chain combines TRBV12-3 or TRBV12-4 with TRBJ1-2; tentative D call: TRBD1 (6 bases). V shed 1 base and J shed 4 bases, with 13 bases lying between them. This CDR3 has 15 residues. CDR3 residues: CASSLDRVGGYGYTF. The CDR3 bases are TGTGCCAGCAGTTTAGACAGGGTCGGGGGCTATGGCTACACCTTC.

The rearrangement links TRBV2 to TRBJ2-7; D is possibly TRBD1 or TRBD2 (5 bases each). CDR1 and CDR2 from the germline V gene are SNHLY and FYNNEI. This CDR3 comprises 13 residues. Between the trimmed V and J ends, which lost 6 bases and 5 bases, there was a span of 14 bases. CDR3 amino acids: CASSDEGYDEQYF. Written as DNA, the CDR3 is TGTGCCAGCAGCGACGAGGGGTACGACGAGCAGTACTTC.

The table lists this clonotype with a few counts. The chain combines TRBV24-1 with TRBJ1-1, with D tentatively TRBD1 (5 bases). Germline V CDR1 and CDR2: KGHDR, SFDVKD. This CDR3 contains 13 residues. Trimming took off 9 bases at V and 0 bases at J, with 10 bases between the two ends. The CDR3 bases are TGTGCCACCGCAGGGTCCATGAACACTGAAGCTTTCTTT. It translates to CATAGSMNTEAFF.

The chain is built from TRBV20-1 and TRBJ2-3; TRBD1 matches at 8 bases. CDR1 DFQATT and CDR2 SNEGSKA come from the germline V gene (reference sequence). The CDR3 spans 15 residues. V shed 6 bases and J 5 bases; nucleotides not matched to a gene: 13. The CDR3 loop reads CSATGTGGRQDTQYF. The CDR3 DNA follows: TGCAGTGCAACCGGGACAGGAGGGCGTCAAGATACGCAGTATTTT.

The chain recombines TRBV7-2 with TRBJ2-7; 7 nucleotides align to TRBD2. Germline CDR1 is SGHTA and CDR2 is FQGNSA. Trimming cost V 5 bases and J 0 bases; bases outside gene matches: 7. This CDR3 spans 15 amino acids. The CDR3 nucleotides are TGTGCCAGCAGCCGGAGCGGGGTCTACTCCTACGAGCAGTACTTC. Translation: CASSRSGVYSYEQYF.

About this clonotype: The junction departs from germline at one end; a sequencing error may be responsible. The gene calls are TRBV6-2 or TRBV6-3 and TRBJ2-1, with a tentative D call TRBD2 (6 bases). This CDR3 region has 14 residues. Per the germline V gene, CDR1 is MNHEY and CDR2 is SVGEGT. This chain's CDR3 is CASALGSSYNERFF. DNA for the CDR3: TGTGCCAGCGCCCTCGGGAGCTCCTACAATGAGCGGTTCTTC.

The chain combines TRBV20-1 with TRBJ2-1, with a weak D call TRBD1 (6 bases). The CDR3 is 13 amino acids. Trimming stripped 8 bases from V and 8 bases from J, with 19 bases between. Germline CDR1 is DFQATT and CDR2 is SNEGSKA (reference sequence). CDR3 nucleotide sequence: TGCAGTTCCCCCGGGACCTACAGGGATGAGCAGTTCTTC. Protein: CSSPGTYRDEQFF.

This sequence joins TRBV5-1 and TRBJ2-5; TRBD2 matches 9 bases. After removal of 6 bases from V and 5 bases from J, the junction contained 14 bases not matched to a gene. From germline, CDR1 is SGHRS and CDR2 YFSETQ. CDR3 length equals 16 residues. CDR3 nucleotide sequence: TGCGCCAGCACTAAGGGACTAGCCACAAAATCGGAGACCCAGTACTTC. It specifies CASTKGLATKSETQYF. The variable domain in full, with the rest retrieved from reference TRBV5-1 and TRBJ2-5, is KAGVTQTPRYLIKTRGQQVTLSCSPISGHRSVSWYQQTPGQGLQFLFEYFSETQRNKGNFPGRFSGRQFSNSRSEMNVSTLELGDSALYLCASTKGLATKSETQYFGPGTRLLVL.

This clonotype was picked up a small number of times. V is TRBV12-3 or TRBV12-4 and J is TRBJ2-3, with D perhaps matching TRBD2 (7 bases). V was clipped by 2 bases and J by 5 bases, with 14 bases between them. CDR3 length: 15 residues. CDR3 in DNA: TGTGCCAGCAGTTTACGGGCGGGGGCGGGAGATACGCAGTATTTT. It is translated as CASSLRAGAGDTQYF.

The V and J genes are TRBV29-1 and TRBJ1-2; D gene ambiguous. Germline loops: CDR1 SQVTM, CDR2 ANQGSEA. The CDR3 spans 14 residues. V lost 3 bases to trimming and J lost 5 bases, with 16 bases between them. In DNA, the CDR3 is TGCAGCGTTGAGGAACGGCGGAGGGAATATGGCTACACCTTC. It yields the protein CSVEERRREYGYTF. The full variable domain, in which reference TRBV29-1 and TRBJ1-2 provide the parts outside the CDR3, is SAVISQKPSRDICQRGTSLTIQCQVDSQVTMMFWYRQQPGQSLTLIATANQGSEATYESGFVIDKFPISRPNLTFSTLTVSNMSPEDSSIYLCSVEERRREYGYTFGSGTRLTVV.

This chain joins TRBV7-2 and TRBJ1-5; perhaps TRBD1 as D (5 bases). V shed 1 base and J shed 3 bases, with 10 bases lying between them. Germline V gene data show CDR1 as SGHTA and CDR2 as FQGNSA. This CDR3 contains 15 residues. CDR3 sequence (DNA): TGTGCCAGCAGCTTAGAGTCAGGGAACAATCAGCCCCAGCATTTT. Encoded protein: CASSLESGNNQPQHF.

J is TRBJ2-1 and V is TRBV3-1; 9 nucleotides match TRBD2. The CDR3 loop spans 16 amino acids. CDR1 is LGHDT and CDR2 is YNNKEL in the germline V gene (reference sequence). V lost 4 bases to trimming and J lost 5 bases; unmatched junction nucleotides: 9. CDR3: CASSPDSGGRHNEQFF. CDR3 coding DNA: TGTGCCAGCAGCCCCGACAGCGGGGGGAGACACAATGAGCAGTTCTTC.

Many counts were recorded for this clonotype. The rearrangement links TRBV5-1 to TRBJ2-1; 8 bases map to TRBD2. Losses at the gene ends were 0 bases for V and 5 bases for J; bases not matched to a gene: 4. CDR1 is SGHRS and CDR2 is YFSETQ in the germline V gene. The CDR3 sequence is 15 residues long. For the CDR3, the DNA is TGCGCCAGCAGCTTGGTTAGCGGGGTAAACAATGAGCAGTTCTTC. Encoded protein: CASSLVSGVNNEQFF.

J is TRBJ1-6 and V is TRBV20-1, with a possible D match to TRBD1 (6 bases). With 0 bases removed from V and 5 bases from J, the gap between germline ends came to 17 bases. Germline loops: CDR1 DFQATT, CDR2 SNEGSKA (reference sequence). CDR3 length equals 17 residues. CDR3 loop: CSARDLFRQANNSPLHF. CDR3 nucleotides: TGCAGTGCTAGAGATCTGTTCCGACAGGCGAATAATTCACCCCTCCACTTT.